This record looks at one TCR beta chain sequence and its context. The antigen is not known. The junction shows a germline mismatch at one end, possibly a read error. The data were taken from a study of neoadjuvant anti-PD-1 for oral cavity cancer. Study-wide context: Patients mostly received three to four biweekly nivolumab doses at 3 mg/kg before surgery.

The CDR3 sequence is 16 residues long. Germline V gene lookup returns CDR1 SGHNT and CDR2 YYREEE (reference sequence). General study findings and limits: Pretreatment Treg/Th17 ratio correlated inversely with post-treatment tumor clonality.

Two replicates per tumor sample, mostly from roughly 4.8 ug of genomic DNA. The protocol was immunoSEQ multiplex PCR, while the TCRdb copy is restricted to in-frame clones and leaves out a portion. The sample includes some 6,000 clones, 55% to 70% of them seen just once. Stage II-IVA oral cavity squamous cell carcinoma was new and untreated by systemic or radiation therapy. The sequencing here drew on tumor tissue, taken before nivolumab (anti-PD-1) treatment. This chain links TRBV5-4 with TRBJ2-2; 13 bases agree with TRBD2. The receptor's source is a person aged 35-79 years with oral cavity squamous cell carcinoma. CDR3 sequence: CASSLVLAGGAGELFF. In DNA form, the CDR3 reads TGTGCCAGCAGTTTGGTACTAGCGGGAGGGGCCGGGGAGCTGTTTTTT.